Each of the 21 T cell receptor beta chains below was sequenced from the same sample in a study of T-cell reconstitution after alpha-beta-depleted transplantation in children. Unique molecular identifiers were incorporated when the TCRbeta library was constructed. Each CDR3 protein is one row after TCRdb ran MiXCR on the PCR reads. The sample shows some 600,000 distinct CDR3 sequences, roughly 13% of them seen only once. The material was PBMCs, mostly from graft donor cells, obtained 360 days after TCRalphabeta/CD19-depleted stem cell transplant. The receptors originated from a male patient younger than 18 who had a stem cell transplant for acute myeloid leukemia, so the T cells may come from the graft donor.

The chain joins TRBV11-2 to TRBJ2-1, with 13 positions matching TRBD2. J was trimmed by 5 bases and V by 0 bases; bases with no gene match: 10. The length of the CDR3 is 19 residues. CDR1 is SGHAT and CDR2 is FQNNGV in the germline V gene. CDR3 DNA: TGTGCCAGCAGCTTAGATATAACTAGCGGGAGGGTTCGGCACAATGAGCAGTTCTTC. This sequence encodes CASSLDITSGRVRHNEQFF.

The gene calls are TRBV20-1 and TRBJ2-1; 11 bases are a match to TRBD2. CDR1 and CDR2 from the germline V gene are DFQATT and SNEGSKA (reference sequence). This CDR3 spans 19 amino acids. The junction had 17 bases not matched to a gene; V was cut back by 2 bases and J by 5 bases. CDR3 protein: CSARLLAGEGRDRNNEQFF. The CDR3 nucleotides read TGCAGTGCTAGACTACTAGCGGGAGAAGGCAGAGATCGAAACAATGAGCAGTTCTTC.

The CDR3 DNA reads TGTGCCAGCACCCGGGACACCCCCTCCTACGAGCAGTACTTC. Amino acid sequence: CASTRDTPSYEQYF. J is TRBJ2-7 and V is TRBV2, with D maybe TRBD1 (6 bases). CDR3 length equals 14 residues. The V end was cut by 7 bases, the J end by 0 bases, with 13 bases between. Germline CDR1 SNHLY, CDR2 FYNNEI. Combining the CDR3 with reference TRBV2 and TRBJ2-7 gives the whole variable domain EPEVTQTPSHQVTQMGQEVILRCVPISNHLYFYWYRQILGQKVEFLVSFYNNEISEKSEIFDDQFSVERPDGSNFTLKIRSTKLEDSAMYFCASTRDTPSYEQYFGPGTRLTVT.

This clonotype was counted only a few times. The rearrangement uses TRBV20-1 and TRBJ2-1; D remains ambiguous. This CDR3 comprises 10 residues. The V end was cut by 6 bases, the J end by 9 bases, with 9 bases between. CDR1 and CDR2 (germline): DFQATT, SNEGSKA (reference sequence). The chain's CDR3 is CSAFKSEQFF. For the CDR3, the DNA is TGCAGTGCCTTTAAGAGTGAGCAGTTCTTC.

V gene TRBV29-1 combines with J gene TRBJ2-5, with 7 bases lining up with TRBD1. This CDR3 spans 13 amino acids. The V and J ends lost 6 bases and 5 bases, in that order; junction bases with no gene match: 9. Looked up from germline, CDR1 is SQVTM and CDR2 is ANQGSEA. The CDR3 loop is CSVTAGGQETQYF. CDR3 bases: TGCAGCGTGACGGCAGGGGGTCAGGAGACCCAGTACTTC.

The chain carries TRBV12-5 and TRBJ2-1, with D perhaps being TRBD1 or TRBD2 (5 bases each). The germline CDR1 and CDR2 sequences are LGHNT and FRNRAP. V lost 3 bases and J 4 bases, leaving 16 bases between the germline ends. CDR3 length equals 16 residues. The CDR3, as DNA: TGTGCTAGTGGTTTACGCGTACTTGGGGGTTACAATGAGCAGTTCTTC. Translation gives CASGLRVLGGYNEQFF.

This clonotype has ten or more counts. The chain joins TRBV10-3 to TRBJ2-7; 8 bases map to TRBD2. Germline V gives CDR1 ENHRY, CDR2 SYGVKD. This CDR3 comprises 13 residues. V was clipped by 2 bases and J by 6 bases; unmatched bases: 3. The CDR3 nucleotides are TGTGCCATCAGTGAGACGGGGGGGCGCGAGCAGTACTTC. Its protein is CAISETGGREQYF.

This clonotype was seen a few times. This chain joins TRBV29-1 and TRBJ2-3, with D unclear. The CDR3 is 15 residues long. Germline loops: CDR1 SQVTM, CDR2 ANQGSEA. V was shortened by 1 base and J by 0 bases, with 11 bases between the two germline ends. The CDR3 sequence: CSVEVTTPSTDTQYF. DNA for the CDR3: TGCAGCGTTGAAGTAACGACACCTAGCACAGATACGCAGTATTTT.

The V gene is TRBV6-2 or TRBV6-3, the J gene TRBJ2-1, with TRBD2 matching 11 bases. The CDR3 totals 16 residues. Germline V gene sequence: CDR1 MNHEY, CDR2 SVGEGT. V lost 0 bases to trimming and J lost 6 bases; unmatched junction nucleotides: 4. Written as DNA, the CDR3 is TGTGCCAGCAGTTACTCACTAGCGGGAGTGAGCAATGAGCAGTTCTTC. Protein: CASSYSLAGVSNEQFF.

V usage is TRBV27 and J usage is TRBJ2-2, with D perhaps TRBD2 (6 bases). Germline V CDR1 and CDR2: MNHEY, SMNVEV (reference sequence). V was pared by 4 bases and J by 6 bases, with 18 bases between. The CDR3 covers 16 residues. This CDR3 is CASSSPASVPPGELFF. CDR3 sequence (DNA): TGTGCCAGCAGTTCGCCGGCTAGCGTCCCTCCCGGGGAGCTGTTTTTT.

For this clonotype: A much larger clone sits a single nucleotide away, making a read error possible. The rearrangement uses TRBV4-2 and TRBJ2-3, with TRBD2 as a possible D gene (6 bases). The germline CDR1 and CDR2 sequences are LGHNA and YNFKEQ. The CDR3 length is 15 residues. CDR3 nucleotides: TGTGCCGGCAGCCCCAAGGGACTTAGCACAGATACGCAGTATTTT. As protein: CAGSPKGLSTDTQYF.

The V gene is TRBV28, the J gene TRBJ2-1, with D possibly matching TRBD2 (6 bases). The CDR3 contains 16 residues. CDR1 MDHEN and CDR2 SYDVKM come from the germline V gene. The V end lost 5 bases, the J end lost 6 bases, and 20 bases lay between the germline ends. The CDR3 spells CASSEISGGRSNEQFF. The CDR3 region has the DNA TGTGCCAGCAGTGAGATTAGCGGTGGAAGGAGCAATGAGCAGTTCTTC.

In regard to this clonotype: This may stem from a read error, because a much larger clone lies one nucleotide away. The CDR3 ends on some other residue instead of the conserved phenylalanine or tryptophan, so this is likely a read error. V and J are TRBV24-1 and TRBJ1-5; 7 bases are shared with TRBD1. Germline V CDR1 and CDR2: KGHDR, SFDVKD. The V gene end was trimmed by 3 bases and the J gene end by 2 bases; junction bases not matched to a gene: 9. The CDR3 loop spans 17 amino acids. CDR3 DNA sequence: TGTGCCACCAGTGATACCCGACAGGGCGGGGGCAATCAGCCCCAGCATTGT. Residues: CATSDTRQGGGNQPQHC.

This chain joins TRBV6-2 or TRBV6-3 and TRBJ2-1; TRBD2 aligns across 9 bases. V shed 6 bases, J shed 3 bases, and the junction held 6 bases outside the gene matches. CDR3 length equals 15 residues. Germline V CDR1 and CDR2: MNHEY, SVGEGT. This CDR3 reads CASRRLAGSYNEQFF. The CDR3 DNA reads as TGTGCCAGCAGACGCCTAGCGGGAAGCTACAATGAGCAGTTCTTC.

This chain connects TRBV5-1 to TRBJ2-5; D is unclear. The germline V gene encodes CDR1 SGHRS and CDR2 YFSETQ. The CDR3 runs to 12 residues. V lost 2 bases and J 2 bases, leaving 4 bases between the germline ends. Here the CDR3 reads CASSFPQETQYF. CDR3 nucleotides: TGCGCCAGCAGCTTCCCGCAAGAGACCCAGTACTTC.

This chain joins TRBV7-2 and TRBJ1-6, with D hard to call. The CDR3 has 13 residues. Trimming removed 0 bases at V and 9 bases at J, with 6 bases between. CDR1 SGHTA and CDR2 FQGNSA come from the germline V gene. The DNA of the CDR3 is TGTGCCAGCAGCTTAGCGATGATTTCACCCCTCCACTTT. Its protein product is CASSLAMISPLHF.

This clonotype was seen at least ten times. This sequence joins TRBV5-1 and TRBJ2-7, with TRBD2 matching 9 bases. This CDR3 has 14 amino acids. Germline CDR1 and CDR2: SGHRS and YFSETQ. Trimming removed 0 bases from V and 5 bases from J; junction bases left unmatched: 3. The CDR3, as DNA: TGCGCCAGCAGCTTGGTGGGACTAGCCGACGAGCAGTACTTC. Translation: CASSLVGLADEQYF.

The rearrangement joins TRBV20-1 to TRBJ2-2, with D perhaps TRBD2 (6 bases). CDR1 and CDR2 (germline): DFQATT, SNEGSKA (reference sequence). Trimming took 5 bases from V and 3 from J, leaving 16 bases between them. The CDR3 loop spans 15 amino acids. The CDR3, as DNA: TGCAGTGCTGGAAGACCTAGCGATTACACCGGGGAGCTGTTTTTT. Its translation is CSAGRPSDYTGELFF.

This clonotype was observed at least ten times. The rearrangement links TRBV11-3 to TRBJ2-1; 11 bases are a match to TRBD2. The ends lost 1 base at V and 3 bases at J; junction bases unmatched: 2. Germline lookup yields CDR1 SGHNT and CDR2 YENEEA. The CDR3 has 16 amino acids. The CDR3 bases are TGTGCCAGCAGCTTAGGGGGGACTAGCGGCTACAATGAGCAGTTCTTC. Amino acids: CASSLGGTSGYNEQFF. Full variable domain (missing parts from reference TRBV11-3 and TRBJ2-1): EAGVVQSPRYKIIEKKQPVAFWCNPISGHNTLYWYLQNLGQGPELLIRYENEEAVDDSQLPKDRFSAERLKGVDSTLKIQPAELGDSAVYLCASSLGGTSGYNEQFFGPGTRLTVL.

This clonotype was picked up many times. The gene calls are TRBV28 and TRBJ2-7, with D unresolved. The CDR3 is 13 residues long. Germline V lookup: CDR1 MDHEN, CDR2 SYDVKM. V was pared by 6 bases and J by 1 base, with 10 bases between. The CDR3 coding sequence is TGTGCCAGCAGACCAACTGGGTCCTACGAGCAGTACTTC. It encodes CASRPTGSYEQYF. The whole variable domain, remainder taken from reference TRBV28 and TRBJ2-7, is DVKVTQSSRYLVKRTGEKVFLECVQDMDHENMFWYRQDPGLGLRLIYFSYDVKMKEKGDIPEGYSVSREKKERFSLILESASTNQTSMYLCASRPTGSYEQYFGPGTRLTVT.

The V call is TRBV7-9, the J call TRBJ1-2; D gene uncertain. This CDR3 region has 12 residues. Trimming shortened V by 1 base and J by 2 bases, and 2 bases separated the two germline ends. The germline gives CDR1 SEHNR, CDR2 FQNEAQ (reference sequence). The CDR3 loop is CASSLENYGYTF. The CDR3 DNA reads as TGTGCCAGCAGCTTAGAAAACTATGGCTACACCTTC. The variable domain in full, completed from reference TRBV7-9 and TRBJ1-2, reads DTGVSQNPRHKITKRGQNVTFRCDPISEHNRLYWYRQTLGQGPEFLTYFQNEAQLEKSRLLSDRFSAERPKGSFSTLEIQRTEQGDSAMYLCASSLENYGYTFGSGTRLTVV.